Shown below are 10 T cell receptor beta chains from a single sample sequenced in a study of identical twins. TCRdb independently ran MiXCR on the 5' RACE reads; one entry per CDR3 protein. The sample includes 1.5 million or so distinct CDR3 sequences, under 35% of them seen just once. What was sequenced was cord blood. These TCRs come from a newborn girl in good health.

This sequence joins TRBV13 and TRBJ2-4; 7 nucleotides match TRBD1. The J call may be in error: the DNA end matches TRBJ2-7 better. This CDR3 is built from 12 residues. Looked up from germline, CDR1 is PRHDT and CDR2 is FYEKMQ (reference sequence). The CDR3 DNA sequence: TGTGCCAGCAGCGACAGGGCAGACGAGCAGTACTTC. Translated: CASSDRADEQYF.

The V gene is TRBV12-3 or TRBV12-4, the J gene TRBJ2-1, with D hard to call. The CDR3 sequence is 11 residues long. Trimming stripped 0 bases from V and 12 bases from J, with 6 bases between. CDR3 nucleotides: TGTGCCAGCAGTTTAGCCTACGGGCAGTTCTTC. This sequence encodes CASSLAYGQFF.

Comments on this clonotype: A junction end diverges from the germline sequence, so it may reflect a read error. The V gene is TRBV12-3 or TRBV12-4, the J gene TRBJ2-3; D remains ambiguous. This CDR3 contains 13 residues. The CDR3 DNA reads TGTGCCAGCAGTTTAGCGGGATATGATATGCAGTATTTT. As protein: CASSLAGYDMQYF.

The chain combines TRBV29-1 with TRBJ2-7; D is ambiguous. Trimming took off 7 bases at V and 3 bases at J, with 10 bases between the two ends. The length of the CDR3 is 11 residues. Per the germline V gene, CDR1 is SQVTM and CDR2 is ANQGSEA. In DNA form, the CDR3 reads TGCAGCGCCGCCCTCCACTACGAGCAGTACTTC. This gives the protein CSAALHYEQYF.

To note about this clonotype: Being one base from a much bigger clone, this may be a read error. This CDR3 is missing its conserved last phenylalanine or tryptophan, likely due to a read error. The V and J genes are TRBV10-3 and TRBJ2-6, with D perhaps TRBD2 (5 bases). CDR3 size: 17 residues. Trimming pared 5 bases from V and 0 bases from J, leaving 14 bases between. Germline-derived CDR1 and CDR2 are ENHRY and SYGVKD. CDR3 loop: CAISLQGSNSGANVLTL. Written as DNA, the CDR3 is TGTGCCATCAGTTTACAAGGGAGCAACTCTGGGGCCAACGTCCTGACTTTA.

This clonotype was found a few times. V is TRBV28 and J is TRBJ2-7; 9 bases align to TRBD2. The ends lost 1 base at V and 6 bases at J; junction bases unmatched: 4. The CDR3 runs 14 residues. Germline V CDR1 and CDR2: MDHEN, SYDVKM. The DNA for the CDR3 is TGTGCCAGCAGTTTATTTGGACTAGCGTTCGAGCAGTACTTC. Translating gives CASSLFGLAFEQYF.

In its sample, this clonotype was seen many times. This chain links TRBV14 with TRBJ2-1; D unclear. Trimming shortened V by 0 bases and J by 7 bases, and 7 bases separated the two germline ends. This CDR3 is built from 13 residues. Germline values: CDR1 SGHDN, CDR2 FVKESK. The CDR3 sequence: CASSQDRLNEQFF. CDR3 nucleotide sequence: TGTGCCAGCAGCCAAGATCGTTTAAATGAGCAGTTCTTC.

In this sample, this clonotype turned up a few times. The DNA for the CDR3 is TGTGCCAGCAGCCCACTGGCGGTTCCTCACTACAATGAGCAGTTCTTC. Its translation: CASSPLAVPHYNEQFF. The J gene is TRBJ2-1, the V gene TRBV16; D ambiguous. CDR3 length: 16 residues. The V gene's germline CDR1 is KGHSY and CDR2 FQNENV. Trimming stripped 4 bases from V and 3 bases from J, with 16 bases between.

J is TRBJ1-3 and V is TRBV28; D not resolved. CDR1 is MDHEN, CDR2 SYDVKM, per germline. The ends were cut back, 5 bases at V and 2 bases at J, with 16 bases in the middle. This CDR3 region has 16 residues. The CDR3, as DNA: TGTGCCAGCAGTCCTTACTTGGTTTCGGCTGGAAACACCATATATTTT. It specifies CASSPYLVSAGNTIYF.

The chain joins TRBV15 to TRBJ2-7; D perhaps matches TRBD1 (6 bases). This CDR3 is built from 15 residues. The germline CDR1 and CDR2 sequences are LNHNV and YYDKDF (reference sequence). V lost 0 bases, J lost 3 bases, and 12 bases lay in between. CDR3 residues: CATSRDPQGNYEQYF. The CDR3 DNA follows: TGTGCCACCAGCAGAGATCCACAGGGTAACTACGAGCAGTACTTC.